Given below is one T cell receptor (beta chain) in context. This sample is part of a study of blood T cell repertoires in COVID-19. Whole-study context: The United States, Italy and Spain were the sources of the acute and convalescent COVID-19 samples. Sample material is recorded as cDNA or gDNA derived from T cells, B-cell-depleted T cells, or PBMCs.

CDR1 is SNHLY, CDR2 FYNNEI, per germline. J lost 6 bases, V lost 4 bases, and 12 bases had no gene match. CDR3 length: 15 residues. In the original analysis: Cell counts per sample came from amplifying reference gene primers. Repertoires were generated with immunoSEQ multiplex PCR, while TCRdb's copy carries only in-frame clones and drops some. Clone size and the V and J calls come from that table; the DNA yielded D and trimming. The data contain about 160,000 clones, roughly 80% of them singletons. The sequence was obtained from a woman older than 75 with acute or convalescent COVID-19. J is TRBJ2-7 and V is TRBV2, with TRBD1 matching 7 bases. The material sequenced was peripheral blood. As DNA, the CDR3 is TGTGCCAGCAGTGGCGGACAGGTCTCCCCTTCCGAGCAGTACTTC. It is translated as CASSGGQVSPSEQYF.